One and the same sample provided the 25 T cell receptor beta chains below, sequenced in a study of human T cells and chemical hapten exposure. TCRdb recomputed calls from the RACE reads with MiXCR, one row per CDR3 protein. The table includes under 200,000 distinct CDR3 sequences, about 27% detected once. Indicated time point: patch test 3, about 24 weeks after DPC sensitization. The treatment denotes: therapeutic diphenylcyclopropenone sensitization with weekly scalp DPC. The sequences come from whole blood, collected in connection with sensitization to the hapten diphenylcyclopropenone (DPC). These receptors were collected from a woman aged 18 to 35 with alopecia areata. Some clones in this sample may be carry-over from other donors' samples.

The V gene is TRBV29-1, the J gene TRBJ2-7; D may correspond to TRBD1 or TRBD2 (5 bases each). The V gene lost 5 bases and the J gene lost 5 bases, with 16 bases spanning the gap. CDR1 is SQVTM, CDR2 ANQGSEA, per germline. CDR3 length equals 13 residues. In DNA form, the CDR3 reads TGCAGCGTTCCGGGACCGGGCTTCGACGAGCAGTACTTC. It codes for CSVPGPGFDEQYF.

This clonotype was counted ten times or more. This chain's CDR3 is CASSTGPETQYF. As DNA, the CDR3 is TGTGCCAGCAGCACCGGACCGGAGACCCAGTACTTC. The J gene is TRBJ2-5, the V gene TRBV28; D remains unclear. Trimming cost V 6 bases and J 5 bases, with 10 bases left between them. The CDR3 spans 12 residues. Germline V gene sequence: CDR1 MDHEN, CDR2 SYDVKM.

This clonotype has a handful of counts. V usage is TRBV11-2 and J usage is TRBJ2-3; D uncertain. CDR3 length: 12 residues. Germline V gene sequence: CDR1 SGHAT, CDR2 FQNNGV. V lost 3 bases and J 4 bases, leaving 5 bases between the germline ends. CDR3 nucleotide sequence: TGTGCCAGCAGCTTCTTTGCAGATACGCAGTATTTT. Residues: CASSFFADTQYF.

This chain uses TRBV4-1 with TRBJ2-5; D is undetermined. Germline V CDR1 and CDR2: MGHRA, YSYEKL. Trimming took off 3 bases at V and 5 bases at J, with 10 bases between the two ends. The CDR3 covers 13 residues. Written as DNA, the CDR3 is TGCGCCAGCAGCCACCTGGTCTCGGAGACCCAGTACTTC. Translating gives CASSHLVSETQYF.

This sequence joins TRBV3-1 and TRBJ1-1; D remains ambiguous. The CDR3 has 14 residues. Trimming took 3 bases from V and 6 from J, leaving 14 bases between them. Germline V gene lookup returns CDR1 LGHDT and CDR2 YNNKEL (reference sequence). This chain's CDR3 is CASSHSSGFPEAFF. The CDR3 DNA follows: TGTGCCAGCAGCCACTCTTCGGGATTCCCTGAAGCTTTCTTT.

In its sample, this clonotype was seen many times. The chain joins TRBV29-1 to TRBJ1-2; tentative D call: TRBD1 (5 bases). Germline CDR1 reads SQVTM; CDR2 reads ANQGSEA. V was shortened by 1 base and J by 2 bases, with 11 bases between the two germline ends. The CDR3 is 14 amino acids. CDR3 in DNA: TGCAGCGTTGAAGTTCAGGGCCCCAACTATGGCTACACCTTC. As protein: CSVEVQGPNYGYTF.

This clonotype was observed a handful of times. This chain uses TRBV28 with TRBJ2-2; TRBD2 aligns across 7 bases. Germline CDR1 reads MDHEN; CDR2 reads SYDVKM. This CDR3 comprises 14 residues. The V and J ends lost 6 bases and 6 bases, in that order; junction bases with no gene match: 7. The CDR3 protein is CASSREAGPGELFF. The CDR3 DNA reads as TGTGCCAGCAGCCGAGAAGCGGGACCCGGGGAGCTGTTTTTT.

The chain employs TRBV4-1 and TRBJ2-1; 10 nucleotides line up with TRBD2. The V and J ends lost 3 bases and 5 bases, in that order; junction bases with no gene match: 4. In germline, CDR1 is MGHRA, CDR2 YSYEKL. This CDR3 has 15 amino acids. CDR3 nucleotide sequence: TGCGCCAGCAGCCAGCTAGCGGGAGCAGACAATGAGCAGTTCTTC. Amino acids: CASSQLAGADNEQFF.

J is TRBJ1-2 and V is TRBV20-1, with a weak D call TRBD1 (6 bases). CDR3 length: 12 residues. The germline gives CDR1 DFQATT, CDR2 SNEGSKA (reference sequence). V shed 5 bases and J shed 6 bases, with 13 bases lying between them. For the CDR3, the DNA is TGCAGTGCTCCCTCTCAGGGGAATGGCTACACCTTC. This translates into CSAPSQGNGYTF.

This clonotype was picked up a small number of times. This chain links TRBV9 with TRBJ1-2, with TRBD1 matching over 12 bases. Germline trimming cut 0 bases from V and 8 bases from J; bases unmatched to any gene: 11. Germline V gene sequence: CDR1 SGDLS, CDR2 YYNGEE. This CDR3 contains 17 residues. CDR3 region: CASSVASWDRGLKGYTF. The CDR3, as DNA: TGTGCCAGCAGCGTAGCCAGCTGGGACAGGGGGCTCAAGGGCTACACCTTC.

This clonotype was detected a few times. The chain employs TRBV27 and TRBJ1-6; D may be TRBD1 (6 bases). V lost 6 bases, J lost 10 bases, and 22 bases lay in between. Germline-derived CDR1 and CDR2 are MNHEY and SMNVEV (reference sequence). This CDR3 spans 16 amino acids. CDR3 bases: TGTGCCAGCAGCCAATCTCACAGGGTTCTCGAATCACCCCTCCACTTT. Amino acids: CASSQSHRVLESPLHF.

V usage is TRBV5-6 and J usage is TRBJ1-1; D not certain. Germline CDR1 reads SGHDT; CDR2 reads YYEEEE. Trimming removed 0 bases at V and 3 bases at J, with 9 bases between. CDR3 size: 14 residues. The CDR3 loop reads CASSLGPAHTEAFF. The CDR3 DNA follows: TGTGCCAGCAGCTTGGGCCCCGCGCACACTGAAGCTTTCTTT. The full variable domain, in which reference TRBV5-6 and TRBJ1-1 provide the parts outside the CDR3, is DAGVTQSPTHLIKTRGQQVTLRCSPKSGHDTVSWYQQALGQGPQFIFQYYEEEERQRGNFPDRFSGHQFPNYSSELNVNALLLGDSALYLCASSLGPAHTEAFFGQGTRLTVV.

This sequence joins TRBV20-1 and TRBJ1-4; TRBD1 agrees at 8 bases. This CDR3 spans 14 amino acids. Germline V CDR1 and CDR2: DFQATT, SNEGSKA (reference sequence). The trim removed 2 bases at V and 7 bases at J, leaving 6 bases unmatched. CDR3 coding DNA: TGCAGTGCTAGAAGGCAGGGGGCAGGTGAAAAACTGTTTTTT. This encodes CSARRQGAGEKLFF.

This clonotype was recorded a few times. This chain links TRBV29-1 with TRBJ2-7; TRBD1 might be the D (5 bases). V lost 5 bases, J lost 7 bases, and 18 bases lay in between. The CDR3 is 13 residues long. Per the germline V gene, CDR1 is SQVTM and CDR2 is ANQGSEA. CDR3 bases: TGCAGCGTTCAACCTAGGGGCGACCGGGAGCAGTACTTC. Protein sequence: CSVQPRGDREQYF.

The chain has TRBV15 and TRBJ2-1; no clear D. The CDR3 runs to 13 residues. Germline V gene sequence: CDR1 LNHNV, CDR2 YYDKDF (reference sequence). Trimming left V 3 bases short and J 4 bases short, with 7 bases between. The CDR3 spells CATSRDDYNEQFF. In DNA, the CDR3 is TGTGCCACCAGCAGGGACGATTACAATGAGCAGTTCTTC.

The V call is TRBV4-1, the J call TRBJ2-4, with D perhaps matching TRBD1 (5 bases). Trimming took 1 base from V and 9 from J, leaving 13 bases between them. This CDR3 is 14 amino acids long. Germline V CDR1 and CDR2: MGHRA, YSYEKL. CDR3 DNA: TGCGCCAGCAGCCAAGTTCGGCAGGGTGGCATTCAGTACTTC. Translating it yields CASSQVRQGGIQYF.

This clonotype has just a few counts. V gene TRBV20-1 combines with J gene TRBJ1-4, with D hard to call. This CDR3 has 15 residues. Germline CDR1 reads DFQATT; CDR2 reads SNEGSKA (reference sequence). The V end lost 1 base, the J end lost 1 base, and 10 bases lay between the germline ends. In DNA form, the CDR3 reads TGCAGTGCTAGAGCTGGAGCAGTAACTAATGAAAAACTGTTTTTT. Protein product: CSARAGAVTNEKLFF.

V gene TRBV5-1 combines with J gene TRBJ1-1; 8 nucleotides line up with TRBD1. V shed 3 bases and J 4 bases; nucleotides not matched to a gene: 8. The CDR3 contains 15 residues. Germline values: CDR1 SGHRS, CDR2 YFSETQ. The CDR3 spells CASSSPQGAGTEAFF. The DNA for the CDR3 is TGCGCCAGCAGCTCTCCTCAGGGGGCGGGCACTGAAGCTTTCTTT.

The rearrangement joins TRBV9 to TRBJ2-1; weak D call: TRBD2 (6 bases). This CDR3 comprises 13 residues. CDR1 is SGDLS and CDR2 is YYNGEE in the germline V gene. With 3 bases removed from V and 5 bases from J, the gap between germline ends came to 9 bases. As DNA, the CDR3 is TGTGCCAGCAGCGCGCGGGATAACAATGAGCAGTTCTTC. Translation gives CASSARDNNEQFF.

V usage is TRBV4-1 and J usage is TRBJ1-2, with a tentative D call TRBD1 (6 bases). Germline values: CDR1 MGHRA, CDR2 YSYEKL. V was clipped by 0 bases and J by 4 bases, with 15 bases between them. The CDR3 spans 16 residues. The CDR3 sequence is CASSQEAGVLIYGYTF. The CDR3 DNA follows: TGCGCCAGCAGCCAAGAAGCAGGGGTCCTGATCTATGGCTACACCTTC.

This clonotype was picked up a small number of times. This chain links TRBV2 with TRBJ1-2; D ambiguous. Looked up from germline, CDR1 is SNHLY and CDR2 is FYNNEI. V was shortened by 1 base and J by 10 bases, with 22 bases between the two germline ends. This CDR3 is built from 16 residues. The CDR3 DNA is TGTGCCAGCAGTGAAGACCCCTCGGCAGGAGTCGGATTCTACACCTTC. It encodes CASSEDPSAGVGFYTF.

This clonotype was seen a few times. The chain combines TRBV24-1 with TRBJ2-1; 9 bases are shared with TRBD2. The CDR3 has 18 residues. V lost 5 bases to trimming and J lost 2 bases; unmatched junction nucleotides: 12. Per germline, CDR1 KGHDR and CDR2 SFDVKD. In nucleotides, the CDR3 is TGTGCCACCAGTGCAAATTCTAAGCGGGAGGTCACCTACAATGAGCAGTTCTTC. This codes for CATSANSKREVTYNEQFF.

V and J are TRBV6-1 and TRBJ1-1, with D uncertain. The V end was cut by 3 bases, the J end by 4 bases, with 6 bases between. Germline assignment: CDR1 MNHNS and CDR2 SASEGT. The CDR3 has 12 residues. In DNA, the CDR3 is TGTGCCAGCAGTGAGTCGCGCACTGAAGCTTTCTTT. It yields the protein CASSESRTEAFF.

As concerns this clonotype: Germline is not matched at one junction end, which may reflect a read error. The chain uses TRBV19 and TRBJ2-7; D is possibly TRBD1 (6 bases). CDR1 and CDR2 (germline): LNHDA, SQIVND (reference sequence). The CDR3 is made up of 14 amino acids. In DNA, the CDR3 is TGTGCCAGTAGTGAGACAGGATACCCCCACGAGCAGAACTTC. It codes for CASSETGYPHEQNF.

This clonotype was seen more than once but under ten times. The CDR3, as DNA: TGTGCCAACCGGGACACTGAAGCTTTCTTT. Protein sequence: CANRDTEAFF. This sequence joins TRBV2 and TRBJ1-1; D not certain. With 10 bases removed from V and 3 bases from J, the gap between germline ends came to 6 bases. CDR1 is SNHLY, CDR2 FYNNEI, per germline. This CDR3 has 10 amino acids. The whole variable domain, remainder taken from reference TRBV2 and TRBJ1-1, is EPEVTQTPSHQVTQMGQEVILRCVPISNHLYFYWYRQILGQKVEFLVSFYNNEISEKSEIFDDQFSVERPDGSNFTLKIRSTKLEDSAMYFCANRDTEAFFGQGTRLTVV.